This paragraph reports one T cell receptor beta chain. Antigen specificity is unknown. This record belongs to a study of T-cell reconstitution after alpha-beta-depleted transplantation in children. Study results and limitations: Most T-cell counts and diversity one year after the transplant came from T cells that were newly produced. As was reported, about two months after transplant, alpha-beta T cells came from several hundred expanded graft clones. The study traced high day-60 TCRbeta diversity in some patients to surviving recipient T cells and thymic progenitors.

The authors prepared the TCRbeta library with unique molecular identifiers. TCRdb redid the calling of the PCR reads with MiXCR, one entry per CDR3 protein. Of hundreds of thousands of distinct CDR3 sequences in the sample, approximately 22% are singletons; the top ten hold 13% to 15%. This CDR3 comprises 15 residues. J lost 2 bases, V lost 1 base, and 2 bases had no gene match. In germline, CDR1 is DFQATT, CDR2 SNEGSKA (reference sequence). The receptor comes from a boy under two years old who had a stem cell transplant for acute myeloid leukemia, so the T cells may come from the graft donor. The specimen comprised PBMCs, mostly from graft donor cells, sampled 360 days after TCRalphabeta/CD19-depleted stem cell transplant. The genes are TRBV20-1 and TRBJ2-7, with 13 bases aligning to TRBD2. The CDR3 protein is CSARGTSGGPYEQYV. For the CDR3, the DNA is TGCAGTGCTAGAGGGACTAGCGGGGGACCCTACGAGCAGTACGTC.